Below are 11 T cell receptor beta chains sequenced from a single sample in a study of cytomegalovirus exposure and HLA in healthy donors. PCR amplification relied on 60 Vbeta primers (plus 13 Jbeta primers). Measured with immunoSEQ multiplex PCR; TCRdb has only the in-frame clones, and not every one. Its listing shows around 40,000 clones. Sequenced input: PBMCs. Receptors originate from a man aged 40-55 years in good health and CMV-seropositive.

This chain uses TRBV6-6 with TRBJ1-4, with 9 bases aligning to TRBD1. This CDR3 comprises 12 residues. Germline-derived CDR1 and CDR2 are MNHNY and SVGAGI (reference sequence). V lost 7 bases, J lost 15 bases, and 9 bases stayed unmatched. In nucleotides, the CDR3 is TGTGCCAGCACACCCACAGGGGGCGCTTTGTTTTTT. Its protein is CASTPTGGALFF.

This chain joins TRBV25-1 and TRBJ2-5, with 7 bases aligning to TRBD1. V lost 4 bases and J lost 3; bases outside the gene matches: 5. This CDR3 has 14 amino acids. Germline CDR1 reads MGHDK; CDR2 reads SYGVNS. The CDR3 DNA reads TGTGCCAGCAGTGCCTTACAGGGGAAAGAGACCCAGTACTTC. This gives the protein CASSALQGKETQYF.

This chain connects TRBV29-1 to TRBJ1-5; TRBD1 is a possible D gene (5 bases). Germline CDR1 SQVTM, CDR2 ANQGSEA. V was pared by 5 bases and J by 2 bases, with 13 bases between. The CDR3 runs to 14 residues. The CDR3 sequence: CSVSTGGGNQPQHF. CDR3 nucleotides: TGCAGCGTTTCCACGGGGGGGGGCAATCAGCCCCAGCATTTT.

This chain connects TRBV19 to TRBJ1-1, with D perhaps TRBD1 (5 bases). There are 12 residues in the CDR3. Between the trimmed V and J ends, which lost 10 bases and 5 bases, there was a span of 14 bases. The V gene's germline CDR1 is LNHDA and CDR2 SQIVND (reference sequence). CDR3 nucleotide sequence: TGTGCCATCCCGGGCGGGGGAACTGAAGCTTTCTTT. Translation: CAIPGGGTEAFF.

The genes are TRBV5-1 and TRBJ2-4, with TRBD1 matching 8 bases. Trimming at V came to 4 bases and at J to 0 bases, leaving 9 bases not matched to a gene. The CDR3 contains 17 residues. Germline V gene sequence: CDR1 SGHRS, CDR2 YFSETQ. The CDR3 here is CASSPTGGDEAKNIQYF. The CDR3 DNA is TGCGCCAGCAGCCCCACAGGGGGAGATGAAGCCAAAAACATTCAGTACTTC.

CDR3 DNA sequence: TGTGCCAGCAGCACTGGGACAGCCGCACTCTACGAGCAGTACTTC. It translates to CASSTGTAALYEQYF. The genes are TRBV7-9 and TRBJ2-7; 7 nucleotides match TRBD1. CDR3 length equals 15 residues. V lost 5 bases and J lost 3; bases outside the gene matches: 10. The germline CDR1 and CDR2 sequences are SEHNR and FQNEAQ (reference sequence).

CDR3 nucleotides: TGTGCCAGTAGTAGGAAGACAGGGGGTGCCGGGGAGCTGTTTTTT. Translation: CASSRKTGGAGELFF. The V call is TRBV19, the J call TRBJ2-2; 9 bases fit TRBD1. The V segment lost 4 bases and the J segment 6 bases; nucleotides outside the gene matches: 6. Germline CDR1 LNHDA, CDR2 SQIVND (reference sequence). The CDR3 runs to 15 residues.

The gene calls are TRBV14 and TRBJ2-3, with unresolved D. CDR1 is SGHDN, CDR2 FVKESK, per germline. V was trimmed by 4 bases and J by 0 bases, leaving 14 bases between them. The length of the CDR3 is 16 residues. The CDR3 coding sequence is TGTGCCAGCAGCCTTACAAAACTATCAAGCACAGATACGCAGTATTTT. This codes for CASSLTKLSSTDTQYF.

The genes are TRBV18 and TRBJ2-3; the match to TRBD2 covers 7 bases. This CDR3 comprises 15 residues. Trimming at V came to 6 bases and at J to 0 bases, leaving 6 bases not matched to a gene. CDR1 and CDR2 from the germline V gene are KGHSH and LQKENI. CDR3 region: CASSPLADSTDTQYF. The CDR3 nucleotides are TGTGCCAGCTCCCCTCTAGCGGATAGCACAGATACGCAGTATTTT.

The rearrangement joins TRBV6-5 to TRBJ1-1; weak D call: TRBD1 (5 bases). The V end lost 6 bases, the J end lost 6 bases, and 20 bases lay between the germline ends. The CDR3 is 15 residues long. CDR1 is MNHEY, CDR2 SVGAGI, per germline. The CDR3 DNA sequence: TGTGCCAGCAGCATTAGGTGGGGGGGGGACGCTGAAGCTTTCTTT. This encodes CASSIRWGGDAEAFF.

The V gene is TRBV19, the J gene TRBJ1-2; no clear D. The V end lost 3 bases, the J end lost 2 bases, and 22 bases lay between the germline ends. Per germline, CDR1 LNHDA and CDR2 SQIVND (reference sequence). The CDR3 length is 18 residues. DNA for the CDR3: TGTGCCAGTAGTATTTTGGGCCGCTCGGCGCGAAACAACTATGGCTACACCTTC. Translating gives CASSILGRSARNNYGYTF.